The clone carrying this TCR beta chain showed up many times. The data were taken from a study of regulatory T cells in long-lasting Graves disease. Germline CDR1 and CDR2: DFQATT and SNEGSKA (reference sequence). The CDR3 is made up of 14 amino acids. The ends were cut back, 0 bases at V and 6 bases at J, with 14 bases in the middle. Documented time point: newly diagnosed GD, antithyroid drugs for less than 3 months. The TCR library was prepared using RNA isolated from PBMCs. Relying on iRepertoire HTBI primers and Arm-PCR of CDR3 regions, the team built TCR beta libraries. TCRdb recomputed calls from the multiplex PCR reads with MiXCR, one row per CDR3 protein. The data hold 250,000 to 300,000 distinct CDR3 sequences, with approximately 18% observed a single time. Separately, the same data were catalogued under a study of T cells in Graves' hyperthyroidism and ophthalmopathy.

The sequence derives from a woman under 40 with Graves disease. J is TRBJ1-1 and V is TRBV20-1, with a tentative D call TRBD1 (6 bases). The specimen was peripheral blood mononuclear cells (PBMCs), collected at new diagnosis, from a patient treated with antithyroid drugs. This CDR3 is CSARDYRGVAEAFF. Written as DNA, the CDR3 is TGCAGTGCTAGAGATTATAGGGGGGTAGCTGAAGCTTTCTTT.